These T cell receptor beta chains were read from a single sample in a study of T cell changes during pregnancy in multiple sclerosis. Using immunoSEQ multiplex PCR, the repertoire was profiled, and TCRdb retains in-frame clones only, with some absent. The sample yields about 64,000 clones, roughly 96% seen once. The sequenced sample was CD8+ T cells from peripheral blood mononuclear cells, obtained after pregnancy. These receptors came from a female donor with multiple sclerosis, enrolled in a pregnancy study. CDR3s include the opening cysteine and the closing phenylalanine or tryptophan. The D gene is left open where the match is weak. Clone sizes are given selectively: once, few, many, or a class where the clone is expanded.

CDR3aa: CASSNGLAGGLETQYF
CDR3nt: TGTGCCAGCAGCAACGGACTAGCGGGAGGTCTAGAGACCCAGTACTTC
j_gene: TRBJ2-5
abundance: .
len: 16
v_gene: TRBV9
d_gene: TRBD2

CDR3aa: CASSRSVLNEQFF
CDR3nt: TGTGCCAGCAGTCGTAGCGTACTCAATGAGCAGTTCTTC
j_gene: TRBJ2-1
abundance: .
len: 13
v_gene: TRBV27
d_gene: .

CDR3aa: CASSSTQGARQPQHF
CDR3nt: TGTGCCAGCAGTAGCACACAGGGGGCTCGGCAGCCCCAGCATTTT
j_gene: TRBJ1-5
abundance: .
len: 15
v_gene: TRBV6-1
d_gene: TRBD1

CDR3aa: CASSFVAATGELFF
CDR3nt: TGTGCCAGCAGCTTCGTGGCGGCCACCGGGGAGCTGTTTTTT
j_gene: TRBJ2-2
abundance: .
len: 14
v_gene: TRBV7-9
d_gene: .

CDR3aa: CASSLQGFTGELFF
CDR3nt: TGTGCCAGCAGTCTACAGGGATTTACCGGGGAGCTGTTTTTT
j_gene: TRBJ2-2
abundance: .
len: 14
v_gene: TRBV27
d_gene: .

CDR3aa: CASRDSDSLNYGYTF
CDR3nt: TGTGCCAGCAGGGATTCGGACAGCTTAAACTATGGCTACACCTTC
j_gene: TRBJ1-2
abundance: .
len: 15
v_gene: TRBV28
d_gene: .

CDR3aa: CASSSGLVDEQYF
CDR3nt: TGTGCCAGCAGCTCAGGACTAGTTGACGAGCAGTACTTC
j_gene: TRBJ2-7
abundance: once
len: 13
v_gene: TRBV7-9
d_gene: TRBD2

CDR3aa: CASTGTRATGELFF
CDR3nt: TGTGCCAGCACCGGGACACGGGCGACCGGGGAGCTGTTTTTT
j_gene: TRBJ2-2
abundance: .
len: 14
v_gene: TRBV13
d_gene: .

CDR3aa: CASSLLPSTGFAAVF
CDR3nt: TGTGCCAGCAGCTTACTCCCTAGCACTGGTTTCGCAGCTGTCTTC
j_gene: TRBJ2-1
abundance: .
len: 15
v_gene: TRBV13
d_gene: .

CDR3aa: CANTGGQPQHF
CDR3nt: TGTGCCAATACAGGGGGGCAGCCCCAGCATTTT
j_gene: TRBJ1-5
abundance: .
len: 11
v_gene: TRBV19
d_gene: TRBD1

CDR3aa: CASSSTMGGGEQYF
CDR3nt: TGTGCCAGCAGCTCCACTATGGGGGGAGGGGAGCAGTACTTC
j_gene: TRBJ2-7
abundance: .
len: 14
v_gene: TRBV11-2
d_gene: TRBD2

CDR3aa: CASSIDRLNEAFF
CDR3nt: TGTGCCAGTAGTATAGACAGATTAAACGAAGCTTTCTTT
j_gene: TRBJ1-1
abundance: .
len: 13
v_gene: TRBV19
d_gene: .

CDR3aa: CASSNSVGRIYGYTF
CDR3nt: TGTGCCAGCAGCAATTCGGTGGGGAGAATCTATGGCTACACCTTC
j_gene: TRBJ1-2
abundance: .
len: 15
v_gene: TRBV28
d_gene: .

CDR3aa: CASSLDTVGPGDEQYF
CDR3nt: TGTGCCAGCAGCTTAGATACGGTTGGCCCGGGGGACGAGCAGTACTTC
j_gene: TRBJ2-7
abundance: .
len: 16
v_gene: TRBV11-2
d_gene: .

CDR3aa: CASSLTPGQSYNEQFF
CDR3nt: TGTGCCAGCAGTTTGACGCCGGGACAGTCATACAATGAGCAGTTCTTC
j_gene: TRBJ2-1
abundance: few
len: 16
v_gene: TRBV27
d_gene: TRBD1

CDR3aa: CASSFLDRPTNYGYTF
CDR3nt: TGTGCCAGCAGCTTCTTGGACAGGCCAACTAACTATGGCTACACCTTC
j_gene: TRBJ1-2
abundance: .
len: 16
v_gene: TRBV11-2
d_gene: TRBD1

CDR3aa: CASSESRQNNEKLFF
CDR3nt: TGCGCCAGCAGTGAGTCGAGGCAGAATAATGAAAAACTGTTTTTT
j_gene: TRBJ1-4
abundance: .
len: 15
v_gene: TRBV10-1
d_gene: .

CDR3aa: CASSQLPLPGSYEQYF
CDR3nt: TGTGCCAGCAGCCAACTACCTCTACCCGGGTCCTACGAGCAGTACTTC
j_gene: TRBJ2-7
abundance: .
len: 16
v_gene: TRBV7-3
d_gene: .

CDR3aa: CASSTASGTGFHEQFF
CDR3nt: TGTGCCAGTAGCACCGCGTCCGGGACAGGGTTCCATGAGCAGTTCTTC
j_gene: TRBJ2-1
abundance: .
len: 16
v_gene: TRBV19
d_gene: TRBD1

CDR3aa: CASSQIRGHYEQYF
CDR3nt: TGTGCCAGCAGCCAAATTAGAGGGCACTACGAGCAGTACTTC
j_gene: TRBJ2-7
abundance: .
len: 14
v_gene: TRBV14
d_gene: .

CDR3aa: CASSPHGTGVAYEQYF
CDR3nt: TGTGCCAGCAGCCCCCATGGGACAGGGGTGGCCTACGAGCAGTACTTC
j_gene: TRBJ2-7
abundance: once
len: 16
v_gene: TRBV7-3
d_gene: TRBD1

CDR3aa: CASNQGPGQGGTEAFF
CDR3nt: TGCGCCAGCAACCAAGGTCCGGGACAGGGGGGGACTGAAGCTTTCTTT
j_gene: TRBJ1-1
abundance: .
len: 16
v_gene: TRBV4-1
d_gene: TRBD1

CDR3aa: CASSIYRGATNEKLFF
CDR3nt: TGTGCCAGCAGTATTTACAGGGGAGCAACTAATGAAAAACTGTTTTTT
j_gene: TRBJ1-4
abundance: .
len: 16
v_gene: TRBV28
d_gene: TRBD1

CDR3aa: CASSEAGQGALAFF
CDR3nt: TGTGCCAGCAGTGAAGCGGGACAGGGGGCATTAGCTTTCTTT
j_gene: TRBJ1-1
abundance: .
len: 14
v_gene: TRBV6-1
d_gene: TRBD1

CDR3aa: CSVVVTGELFF
CDR3nt: TGCAGCGTTGTCGTCACCGGGGAGCTGTTTTTT
j_gene: TRBJ2-2
abundance: once
len: 11
v_gene: TRBV29-1
d_gene: .

CDR3aa: CASSLTGGGIGYTF
CDR3nt: TGTGCCAGCAGTTTAACCGGGGGGGGGATCGGCTACACCTTC
j_gene: TRBJ1-2
abundance: .
len: 14
v_gene: TRBV28
d_gene: .

CDR3aa: CASSLSRGPETQYF
CDR3nt: TGTGCCAGCAGTTTATCGCGGGGCCCGGAGACCCAGTACTTC
j_gene: TRBJ2-5
abundance: .
len: 14
v_gene: TRBV28
d_gene: .

CDR3aa: CASSLGTGHTEAFF
CDR3nt: TGTGCCAGCAGCCTTGGGACAGGGCACACTGAAGCTTTCTTT
j_gene: TRBJ1-1
abundance: .
len: 14
v_gene: TRBV7-2
d_gene: TRBD1

CDR3aa: CASSFPLAGYNEQFF
CDR3nt: TGTGCCAGCAGTTTCCCTCTAGCGGGGTACAATGAGCAGTTCTTC
j_gene: TRBJ2-1
abundance: .
len: 15
v_gene: TRBV28
d_gene: TRBD2

CDR3aa: CASSITGLVREAFF
CDR3nt: TGTGCCAGTAGTATTACCGGACTCGTAAGGGAAGCTTTCTTT
j_gene: TRBJ1-1
abundance: once
len: 14
v_gene: TRBV19
d_gene: .

CDR3aa: CASSRGGKGEQFF
CDR3nt: TGTGCCAGTAGTCGCGGCGGGAAGGGAGAGCAGTTCTTC
j_gene: TRBJ2-1
abundance: once
len: 13
v_gene: TRBV19
d_gene: .

CDR3aa: CASSVRSGTVGNEQFF
CDR3nt: TGTGCCAGCAGCGTTCGTAGCGGGACAGTAGGCAATGAGCAGTTCTTC
j_gene: TRBJ2-1
abundance: .
len: 16
v_gene: TRBV9
d_gene: .

CDR3aa: CASGRVNDEKLFF
CDR3nt: TGTGCCAGCGGCAGGGTAAATGATGAAAAACTGTTTTTT
j_gene: TRBJ1-4
abundance: .
len: 13
v_gene: TRBV28
d_gene: .

CDR3aa: CASSLDRRLAATGELFF
CDR3nt: TGTGCCAGCAGCTTAGACAGGAGGCTAGCGGCCACCGGGGAGCTGTTTTTT
j_gene: TRBJ2-2
abundance: .
len: 17
v_gene: TRBV7-8
d_gene: TRBD2

CDR3aa: CASSYWDRRNTEAFF
CDR3nt: TGTGCCAGCAGTTATTGGGACAGGAGGAACACTGAAGCTTTCTTT
j_gene: TRBJ1-1
abundance: .
len: 15
v_gene: TRBV6-5
d_gene: TRBD1

CDR3aa: CASSPGQGALHEQYF
CDR3nt: TGTGCCAGCAGCCCAGGACAGGGGGCCCTCCACGAGCAGTACTTC
j_gene: TRBJ2-7
abundance: .
len: 15
v_gene: TRBV7-9
d_gene: TRBD1

CDR3aa: CASSNGDEQYF
CDR3nt: TGTGCCAGTAGTAACGGGGACGAGCAGTACTTC
j_gene: TRBJ2-7
abundance: .
len: 11
v_gene: TRBV19
d_gene: .

CDR3aa: CASSPWVAPGELFF
CDR3nt: TGTGCCAGCAGCCCCTGGGTAGCCCCCGGGGAGCTGTTTTTT
j_gene: TRBJ2-2
abundance: .
len: 14
v_gene: TRBV7-8
d_gene: .

CDR3aa: CASSLPLAGGPDTDTQYF
CDR3nt: TGTGCCAGCAGCTTACCCTTAGCGGGAGGGCCAGACACAGATACGCAGTATTTT
j_gene: TRBJ2-3
abundance: .
len: 18
v_gene: TRBV7-2
d_gene: TRBD2

CDR3aa: CASSPHNGSSYEQYF
CDR3nt: TGTGCCAGCTCACCACACAACGGGAGCTCCTACGAGCAGTACTTC
j_gene: TRBJ2-7
abundance: .
len: 15
v_gene: TRBV18
d_gene: .

CDR3aa: CASSPFSGSPYEQYF
CDR3nt: TGTGCCAGCAGCCCATTTAGCGGGAGCCCCTACGAGCAGTACTTC
j_gene: TRBJ2-7
abundance: .
len: 15
v_gene: TRBV27
d_gene: TRBD2

CDR3aa: CSVTSGTGYEQYF
CDR3nt: TGCAGCGTAACTAGCGGGACGGGGTACGAGCAGTACTTC
j_gene: TRBJ2-7
abundance: .
len: 13
v_gene: TRBV29-1
d_gene: TRBD2

CDR3aa: CASSVRDLNNEQFF
CDR3nt: TGTGCCAGCAGTGTCCGGGACTTAAACAATGAGCAGTTCTTC
j_gene: TRBJ2-1
abundance: .
len: 14
v_gene: TRBV2
d_gene: .

CDR3aa: CASTDSSGTDTQYF
CDR3nt: TGTGCCAGCACGGATTCTAGCGGCACAGATACGCAGTATTTT
j_gene: TRBJ2-3
abundance: once
len: 14
v_gene: TRBV5-5
d_gene: .

CDR3aa: CASSGLDTNYGYTF
CDR3nt: TGTGCCAGCAGCGGCCTTGACACTAACTATGGCTACACCTTC
j_gene: TRBJ1-2
abundance: .
len: 14
v_gene: TRBV9
d_gene: .

CDR3aa: CASSRWTGVTYNEQFF
CDR3nt: TGCGCCAGCAGCCGGTGGACAGGGGTAACCTACAATGAGCAGTTCTTC
j_gene: TRBJ2-1
abundance: many
len: 16
v_gene: TRBV4-1
d_gene: TRBD1

CDR3aa: CAISESTGLAGGPFF
CDR3nt: TGTGCCATCAGTGAGTCGACAGGACTAGCGGGAGGGCCGTTCTTC
j_gene: TRBJ2-1
abundance: .
len: 15
v_gene: TRBV10-3
d_gene: TRBD2

CDR3aa: CASSFDRPYNEQFF
CDR3nt: TGTGCCAGCAGCTTCGACAGGCCCTACAATGAGCAGTTCTTC
j_gene: TRBJ2-1
abundance: once
len: 14
v_gene: TRBV7-8
d_gene: .

CDR3aa: CASSLEASTDTQYF
CDR3nt: TGTGCCAGCAGCTTGGAGGCAAGCACAGATACGCAGTATTTT
j_gene: TRBJ2-3
abundance: .
len: 14
v_gene: TRBV7-8
d_gene: .